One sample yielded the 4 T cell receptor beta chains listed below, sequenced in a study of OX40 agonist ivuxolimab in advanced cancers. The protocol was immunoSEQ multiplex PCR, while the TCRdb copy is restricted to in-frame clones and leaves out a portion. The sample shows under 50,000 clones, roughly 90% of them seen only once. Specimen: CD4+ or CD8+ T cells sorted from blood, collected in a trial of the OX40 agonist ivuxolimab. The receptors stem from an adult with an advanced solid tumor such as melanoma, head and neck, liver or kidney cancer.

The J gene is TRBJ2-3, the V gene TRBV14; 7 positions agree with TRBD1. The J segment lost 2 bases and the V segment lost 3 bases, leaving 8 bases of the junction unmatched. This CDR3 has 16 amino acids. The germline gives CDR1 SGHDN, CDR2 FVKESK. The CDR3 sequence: CASSHSGTVFTDTQYF. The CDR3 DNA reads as TGTGCCAGCAGCCACTCCGGGACAGTTTTCACAGATACGCAGTATTTT.

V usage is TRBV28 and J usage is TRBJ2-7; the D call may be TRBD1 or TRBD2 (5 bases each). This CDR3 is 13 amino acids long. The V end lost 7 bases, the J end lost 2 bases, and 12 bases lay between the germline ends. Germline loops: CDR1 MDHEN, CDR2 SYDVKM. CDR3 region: CASKPGPAYEQYF. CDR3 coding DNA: TGTGCCAGCAAACCGGGGCCGGCCTACGAGCAGTACTTC.

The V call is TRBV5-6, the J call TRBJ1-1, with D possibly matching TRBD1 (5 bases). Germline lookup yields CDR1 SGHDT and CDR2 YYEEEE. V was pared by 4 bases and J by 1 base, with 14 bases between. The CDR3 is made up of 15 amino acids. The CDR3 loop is CASSVPRDKNTEAFF. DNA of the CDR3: TGTGCCAGCAGCGTACCCAGGGATAAGAACACTGAAGCTTTCTTT.

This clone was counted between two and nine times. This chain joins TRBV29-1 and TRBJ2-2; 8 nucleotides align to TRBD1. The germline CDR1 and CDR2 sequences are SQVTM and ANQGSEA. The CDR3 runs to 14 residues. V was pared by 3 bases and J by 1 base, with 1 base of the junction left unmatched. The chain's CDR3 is CSVEGQENTGELFF. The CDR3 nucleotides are TGCAGCGTTGAGGGACAGGAGAACACCGGGGAGCTGTTTTTT.